The 18 T cell receptor beta chains below come from one sample, sequenced in a study of technical replicates of blood from a few donors. Profiled with immunoSEQ multiplex PCR; TCRdb holds only in-frame clones, not every one. The sample has roughly 60,000 clones, 75% to 90% seen once. The sequenced sample was PBMCs. All receptors derive from a human donor in good health. Some clones in this sample may be carry-over from other donors' samples.

This chain connects TRBV27 to TRBJ2-2, with 7 nucleotides matching TRBD2. V shed 1 base, J shed 4 bases, and the junction held 6 bases outside the gene matches. The CDR3 is 16 residues long. Germline V CDR1 and CDR2: MNHEY, SMNVEV (reference sequence). The CDR3, as DNA: TGTGCCAGCAGTTTATTTGGGACTACTGTCACCGGGGAGCTGTTTTTT. The encoded protein is CASSLFGTTVTGELFF.

The chain recombines TRBV7-9 with TRBJ2-1; TRBD2 matches 11 bases. The J segment lost 16 bases and the V segment lost 1 base, leaving 9 bases of the junction unmatched. Germline-derived CDR1 and CDR2 are SEHNR and FQNEAQ (reference sequence). This CDR3 contains 14 residues. The DNA of the CDR3 is TGTGCCAGCAGCTTAGTCCCCACTAGCGGGGGCGATTTCTTC. It yields the protein CASSLVPTSGGDFF.

This chain joins TRBV28 and TRBJ1-2, with 9 bases identical to TRBD1. The CDR3 is made up of 14 amino acids. V was clipped by 4 bases and J by 4 bases; unmatched bases: 4. CDR1 is MDHEN and CDR2 is SYDVKM in the germline V gene. DNA of the CDR3: TGTGCCAGCAGTTCGGGACAGGGTACCTATGGCTACACCTTC. Its protein product is CASSSGQGTYGYTF.

This clone appeared once. The V call is TRBV5-4, the J call TRBJ2-1; 9 bases align to TRBD1. The CDR3 extends over 14 amino acids. CDR1 is SGHNT and CDR2 is YYREEE in the germline V gene (reference sequence). V lost 4 bases and J lost 7; bases outside the gene matches: 6. CDR3 region: CASSTGDRVNEQFF. For the CDR3, the DNA is TGTGCCAGCAGCACGGGGGACAGGGTTAATGAGCAGTTCTTC. The whole variable domain, remainder taken from reference TRBV5-4 and TRBJ2-1, is ETGVTQSPTHLIKTRGQQVTLRCSSQSGHNTVSWYQQALGQGPQFIFQYYREEENGRGNFPPRFSGLQFPNYSSELNVNALELDDSALYLCASSTGDRVNEQFFGPGTRLTVL.

The rearrangement uses TRBV5-1 and TRBJ1-3; the D gene is possibly TRBD1 (5 bases). Looked up from germline, CDR1 is SGHRS and CDR2 is YFSETQ. The V end was cut by 0 bases, the J end by 4 bases, with 8 bases between. The CDR3 totals 14 residues. CDR3: CASSLGGDGNTIYF. The CDR3 bases are TGCGCCAGCAGCTTGGGCGGGGACGGAAACACCATATATTTT.

The genes are TRBV5-1 and TRBJ1-1; D might be TRBD1 (5 bases). Germline CDR1 reads SGHRS; CDR2 reads YFSETQ. The CDR3 length is 14 residues. V lost 4 bases to trimming and J lost 1 base, with 11 bases between them. The CDR3 bases are TGCGCCAGCAGCCCTGGAGGGGCGAACACTGAAGCTTTCTTT. Its translation is CASSPGGANTEAFF.

V and J are TRBV10-1 and TRBJ2-7; 8 bases line up with TRBD1. In germline, CDR1 is WNHNN, CDR2 SYGVQD (reference sequence). This CDR3 has 13 residues. The V gene end was trimmed by 4 bases and the J gene end by 5 bases; junction bases not matched to a gene: 4. The DNA of the CDR3 is TGCGCCAGCAGTGGGGGACAGGCCCACGAGCAGTACTTC. It codes for CASSGGQAHEQYF.

The chain links TRBV4-1 to TRBJ2-7; D unclear. The CDR3 spans 15 residues. The germline gives CDR1 MGHRA, CDR2 YSYEKL. V lost 0 bases and J 0 bases, leaving 9 bases between the germline ends. DNA of the CDR3: TGCGCCAGCAGCCAAGATTTGAGTGTCTCCTACGAGCAGTACTTC. Its protein product is CASSQDLSVSYEQYF.

The chain carries TRBV2 and TRBJ1-1; D is unclear. The CDR3 runs 15 residues. Trimming removed 4 bases from V and 8 bases from J, with 20 bases in between. The germline gives CDR1 SNHLY, CDR2 FYNNEI. CDR3 bases: TGTGCCAGCAGTGTAGAACAGTGGAAAGGATCAGAAGCTTTCTTT. Protein sequence: CASSVEQWKGSEAFF.

The chain combines TRBV19 with TRBJ2-7; the D gene is possibly TRBD2 (6 bases). The ends were cut back, 4 bases at V and 3 bases at J, with 19 bases in the middle. This CDR3 is 16 amino acids long. CDR1 LNHDA and CDR2 SQIVND come from the germline V gene (reference sequence). The CDR3 nucleotides are TGTGCCAGTAGTACCGGGGCCGGGGACTGGATCTACGAGCAGTACTTC. It encodes CASSTGAGDWIYEQYF.

The rearrangement uses TRBV7-2 and TRBJ2-7; TRBD2 might be the D (5 bases). Trimming took 4 bases from V and 3 from J, leaving 16 bases between them. The CDR3 sequence is 15 residues long. Germline values: CDR1 SGHTA, CDR2 FQGNSA. The CDR3, as DNA: TGTGCCAGCAGCTCCGCCCGGACTGGGTTCTACGAGCAGTACTTC. Translation: CASSSARTGFYEQYF.

This clone was seen a single time. CDR3 coding DNA: TGTGCCAGCAGTTCCGGGGGGGGCCCTGGAAACACCATATATTTT. Amino acids: CASSSGGGPGNTIYF. The chain couples TRBV4-2 to TRBJ1-3, with D perhaps TRBD1 (6 bases). Per the germline V gene, CDR1 is LGHNA and CDR2 is YNFKEQ. The V end was cut by 6 bases, the J end by 2 bases, with 14 bases between. This CDR3 is 15 amino acids long.

This clone was seen only once. This rearrangement joins TRBV19 to TRBJ2-7; 11 bases map to TRBD2. The CDR3 sequence is 16 residues long. CDR1 is LNHDA, CDR2 SQIVND, per germline (reference sequence). V dropped 5 bases and J dropped 4; count of bases not matched to a gene: 10. The CDR3 loop reads CASSPWFSGRGYEQYF. In DNA, the CDR3 is TGTGCCAGTAGTCCCTGGTTTAGCGGGAGGGGGTACGAGCAGTACTTC.

The gene calls are TRBV6-5 and TRBJ1-1; 7 bases fit TRBD1. CDR1 MNHEY and CDR2 SVGAGI come from the germline V gene. The CDR3 runs to 12 residues. V trimming: 11 bases; J trimming: 6 bases; junction bases outside the gene matches: 9. CDR3 nucleotides: TGTGCCGCCAGTCGGCAGGGGGCTGAAGCTTTCTTT. This gives the protein CAASRQGAEAFF.

V and J are TRBV5-8 and TRBJ1-5; 7 nucleotides match TRBD1. Unmatched junction bases numbered 5, after V lost 4 bases and J lost 4 bases. Germline V gene lookup returns CDR1 SGHTS and CDR2 YDEGEE. The CDR3 has 14 amino acids. CDR3 in DNA: TGTGCCAGCAGCCGACAGGGACAGAATCAGCCCCAGCATTTT. It encodes CASSRQGQNQPQHF. Looking up the rest from reference TRBV5-8 and TRBJ1-5 gives the full variable domain: EAGVTQSPTHLIKTRGQQATLRCSPISGHTSVYWYQQALGLGLQFLLWYDEGEERNRGNFPPRFSGRQFPNYSSELNVNALELEDSALYLCASSRQGQNQPQHFGDGTRLSIL.

This chain links TRBV18 with TRBJ1-4; 10 nucleotides match TRBD1. Unmatched junction bases numbered 1, after V lost 3 bases and J lost 6 bases. Germline-derived CDR1 and CDR2 are KGHSH and LQKENI. This CDR3 is 14 amino acids long. CDR3 amino acids: CASSPGTGDEKLFF. The CDR3 DNA reads TGTGCCAGCTCACCGGGGACAGGGGATGAAAAACTGTTTTTT.

This clone was counted once. The V gene is TRBV30, the J gene TRBJ1-2; D is perhaps TRBD1 (5 bases). The length of the CDR3 is 14 residues. V lost 6 bases and J 5 bases, leaving 19 bases between the germline ends. From germline, CDR1 is GTSNPN and CDR2 SVGIG (reference sequence). CDR3 in amino acids: CACPWGGAPYGYTF. The CDR3 DNA is TGTGCCTGCCCGTGGGGAGGGGCGCCTTATGGCTACACCTTC. Drawing the rest from reference TRBV30 and TRBJ1-2, the complete variable domain is SQTIHQWPATLVQPVGSPLSLECTVEGTSNPNLYWYRQAAGRGLQLLFYSVGIGQISSEVPQNLSASRPQDRQFILSSKKLLLSDSGFYLCACPWGGAPYGYTFGSGTRLTVV.

The gene calls are TRBV13 and TRBJ1-4; 11 bases match TRBD1. Trimming took 5 bases from V and 4 from J; bases not matched to a gene: 3. The CDR3 covers 15 residues. The germline CDR1 and CDR2 sequences are PRHDT and FYEKMQ (reference sequence). The CDR3 DNA sequence: TGTGCCAGCAGCCTCGGGACAGGGGGTAATGAAAAACTGTTTTTT. Amino acid sequence: CASSLGTGGNEKLFF.